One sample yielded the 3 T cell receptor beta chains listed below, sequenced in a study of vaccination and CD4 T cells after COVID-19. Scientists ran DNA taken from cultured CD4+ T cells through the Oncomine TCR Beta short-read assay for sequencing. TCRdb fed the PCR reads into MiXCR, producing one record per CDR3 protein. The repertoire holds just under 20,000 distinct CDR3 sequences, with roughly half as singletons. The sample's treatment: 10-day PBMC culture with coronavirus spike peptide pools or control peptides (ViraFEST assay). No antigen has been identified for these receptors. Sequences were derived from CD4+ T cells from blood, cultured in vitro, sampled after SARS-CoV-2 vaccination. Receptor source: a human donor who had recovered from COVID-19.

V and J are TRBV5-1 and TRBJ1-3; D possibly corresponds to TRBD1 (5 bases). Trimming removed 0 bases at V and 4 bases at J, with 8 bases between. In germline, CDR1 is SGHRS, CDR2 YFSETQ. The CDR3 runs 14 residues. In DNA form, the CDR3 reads TGCGCCAGCAGCTTGGCAGGGTGGGGAAACACCATATATTTT. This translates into CASSLAGWGNTIYF.

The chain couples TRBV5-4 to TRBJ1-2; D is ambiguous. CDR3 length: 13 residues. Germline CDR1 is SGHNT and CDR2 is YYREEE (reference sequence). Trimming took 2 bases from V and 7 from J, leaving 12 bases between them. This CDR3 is CASSFPHIGGYTF. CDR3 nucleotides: TGTGCCAGCAGCTTTCCACACATTGGTGGCTACACCTTC.

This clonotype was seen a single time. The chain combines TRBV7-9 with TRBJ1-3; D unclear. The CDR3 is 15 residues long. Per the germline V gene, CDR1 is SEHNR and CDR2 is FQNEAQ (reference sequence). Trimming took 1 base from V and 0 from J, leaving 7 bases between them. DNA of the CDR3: TGTGCCAGCAGCTTAGTAGGGTCCTCTGGAAACACCATATATTTT. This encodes CASSLVGSSGNTIYF.